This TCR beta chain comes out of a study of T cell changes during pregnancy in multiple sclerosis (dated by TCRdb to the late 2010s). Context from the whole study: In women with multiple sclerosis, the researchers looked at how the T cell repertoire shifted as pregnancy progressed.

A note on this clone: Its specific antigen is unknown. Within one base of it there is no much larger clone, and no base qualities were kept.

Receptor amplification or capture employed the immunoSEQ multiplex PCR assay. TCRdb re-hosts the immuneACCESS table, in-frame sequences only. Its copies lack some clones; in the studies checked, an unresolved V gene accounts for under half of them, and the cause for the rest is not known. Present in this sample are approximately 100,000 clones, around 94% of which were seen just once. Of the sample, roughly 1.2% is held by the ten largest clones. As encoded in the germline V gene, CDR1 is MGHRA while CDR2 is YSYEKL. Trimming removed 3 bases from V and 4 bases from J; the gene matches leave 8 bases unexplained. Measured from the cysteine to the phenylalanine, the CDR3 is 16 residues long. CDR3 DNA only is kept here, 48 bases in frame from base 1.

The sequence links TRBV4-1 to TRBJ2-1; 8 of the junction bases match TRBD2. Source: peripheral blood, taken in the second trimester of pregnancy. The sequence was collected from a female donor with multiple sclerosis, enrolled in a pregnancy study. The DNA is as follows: TGCGCCAGCAGCCAGAATAGCGGGATGGCGTACAATGAGCAGTTCTTC. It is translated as CASSQNSGMAYNEQFF.